This T cell receptor beta chain derives from a study of T cells in Graves' hyperthyroidism and ophthalmopathy. Points from the study as a whole: Among thyroid clonotypes expanded above 0.001, most also appeared in blood.

As to this clonotype: Its antigen is not known.

TCR beta CDR3 region amplification was performed from RNA transcripts. The TCR CDR3 first-round RT-PCR relied on the HTBI primer set. TCRdb reanalysed the multiplex PCR reads using MiXCR and keeps one entry per CDR3 protein. This table holds roughly 300,000 distinct CDR3 sequences, roughly 13% found once. Patients aged 18 to 65 with hyperthyroidism were newly diagnosed, with duration under 2 months. CDR3 length: 12 residues. Germline V CDR1 and CDR2: MNHNS, SASEGT. Trimming left V 2 bases short and J 4 bases short, with 6 bases between. Sequenced sample: blood. The genes are TRBV6-1 and TRBJ2-7; no firm D call. The clonotype comes from a woman in her twenties or thirties with Graves' hyperthyroidism. This CDR3 is CASSEHSYEQYF. CDR3 coding DNA: TGTGCCAGCAGTGAACACAGTTACGAGCAGTACTTC.